This TCR beta chain is drawn from a study of identical twins. A universal primer site came from template switching; cDNA carried unique molecular identifiers. TCRdb re-called the 5' RACE reads with MiXCR, one entry per CDR3 protein. The sample has about 260,000 distinct CDR3 sequences, 5.5% to 7% seen once. The germline V and J ends were trimmed by 8 bases and 0 bases, with 14 bases remaining between them. CDR3 length: 15 amino acids. This clonotype was seen ten or more times. This same sample was also part of a study on yellow fever vaccine responses in identical twins.

This chain connects TRBV12-3 or TRBV12-4 to TRBJ2-1, with D perhaps matching TRBD1 (6 bases). Sequenced input: memory (CD45RO+) T cells sorted from blood. The sequence was obtained from a woman under 30 in good health. Here the CDR3 reads CASQGWSSSYNEQFF. For the CDR3, the DNA is TGTGCCAGCCAGGGGTGGTCGAGCTCCTACAATGAGCAGTTCTTC.